Following are 13 T cell receptor beta chains from one sample sequenced in a study of Graves' ophthalmopathy and Graves' hyperthyroidism. TCR beta CDR3 amplification used RNA transcripts. A first-round RT-PCR used HTBI primers, followed by a second-round multiplex PCR. TCRdb re-analysed the multiplex PCR reads in MiXCR, keeping a single row per CDR3 protein. The table has 200,000 to 300,000 distinct CDR3 sequences, around 50% seen once. The sequenced sample was peripheral blood. These receptors were taken from an adult man with Graves' ophthalmopathy.

Here the CDR3 reads CSATLGGGSPLHF. In DNA, the CDR3 is TGCAGTGCTACATTGGGGGGAGGGTCACCCCTCCACTTT. This chain uses TRBV20-1 with TRBJ1-6; D is perhaps TRBD1 (5 bases). CDR3 length: 13 amino acids. V lost 4 bases and J lost 10, with 14 bases in between. CDR1 and CDR2 (germline): DFQATT, SNEGSKA (reference sequence).

This chain uses TRBV2 with TRBJ1-4; D remains unclear. The CDR3 covers 17 residues. V lost 6 bases and J 5 bases, leaving 22 bases between the germline ends. Germline-derived CDR1 and CDR2 are SNHLY and FYNNEI. CDR3 coding DNA: TGTGCCAGCAGGTCGGCCTTCTCTTCCGGTAAAAATGAAAAACTGTTTTTT. It yields the protein CASRSAFSSGKNEKLFF.

V and J are TRBV20-1 and TRBJ1-1; D is undetermined. Germline CDR1 is DFQATT and CDR2 is SNEGSKA (reference sequence). Trimming left V 5 bases short and J 0 bases short, with 13 bases between. CDR3 length: 14 amino acids. The CDR3 region is CSAPVAALNTEAFF. CDR3 in DNA: TGCAGTGCTCCCGTGGCGGCCCTGAACACTGAAGCTTTCTTT.

This clonotype was recorded only once. This chain joins TRBV7-2 and TRBJ2-2; 7 bases are a match to TRBD1. The DNA end favors TRBJ1-4, so the J call may be wrong. The CDR3 totals 15 residues. Per germline, CDR1 SGHTA and CDR2 FQGNSA. The CDR3 region is CASSLEGAQGEKLFF. CDR3 in DNA: TGTGCCAGCAGCTTAGAGGGGGCGCAGGGTGAAAAACTGTTTTTT.

This clonotype was recorded at least ten times. This chain connects TRBV7-6 to TRBJ2-7; D remains unclear. The germline V gene has CDR1 SGHVS and CDR2 FNYEAQ. Trimming shortened V by 1 base and J by 7 bases, and 5 bases separated the two germline ends. The CDR3 has 11 residues. This CDR3 is CASSLDGEQYF. DNA of the CDR3: TGTGCCAGCAGCTTAGACGGTGAGCAGTACTTC.

This clonotype was picked up a small number of times. This rearrangement joins TRBV7-8 to TRBJ2-7; D gene uncertain. CDR1 is SGHVS, CDR2 FQNEAQ, per germline. V was clipped by 5 bases and J by 2 bases, with 16 bases between them. The CDR3 loop spans 15 amino acids. Here the CDR3 DNA reads TGTGCCAGCAGCCACTCACGGTTTCGCACCTACGAGCAGTACTTC. It specifies CASSHSRFRTYEQYF.

The rearrangement links TRBV4-1 to TRBJ2-7, with 7 bases that match TRBD2. The germline gives CDR1 MGHRA, CDR2 YSYEKL. This CDR3 comprises 17 residues. Losses at the gene ends were 3 bases for V and 2 bases for J; bases not matched to a gene: 13. The CDR3 nucleotides are TGCGCCAGCAGCCAGGACGAAACGGGAGGATGGACCTACGAGCAGTACTTC. Translation gives CASSQDETGGWTYEQYF.

The chain joins TRBV2 to TRBJ2-7; tentative D call: TRBD1 (6 bases). V was pared by 7 bases and J by 9 bases, with 22 bases between. The CDR3 loop spans 14 amino acids. Germline CDR1 SNHLY, CDR2 FYNNEI. The CDR3 sequence is CASTDNGGIDGQYF. In nucleotides, the CDR3 is TGTGCCAGCACCGATAATGGGGGCATCGACGGGCAGTACTTC.

The chain carries TRBV6-6 and TRBJ2-7; a weak D match, TRBD1 (5 bases). The CDR3 totals 13 residues. The germline V gene encodes CDR1 MNHNY and CDR2 SVGAGI (reference sequence). Between the trimmed V and J ends, which lost 3 bases and 6 bases, there was a span of 12 bases. The CDR3 nucleotides read TGTGCCAGCAGTTATTCCCAGGGCCTCGAGCAGTACTTC. As protein: CASSYSQGLEQYF.

V is TRBV9 and J is TRBJ2-5, with D unresolved. The J call is in doubt because the DNA end fits TRBJ2-1 better. CDR3 length equals 11 residues. The germline V gene encodes CDR1 SGDLS and CDR2 YYNGEE. CDR3 residues: CASSVAVEQFF. In DNA form, the CDR3 reads TGTGCCAGCAGCGTAGCTGTTGAGCAGTTCTTC.

The chain employs TRBV2 and TRBJ2-7; either TRBD1 or TRBD2 may supply D (5 bases each). The CDR3 contains 13 residues. Germline V gene lookup returns CDR1 SNHLY and CDR2 FYNNEI. Here the CDR3 reads CGARGVSTWEQYF. The CDR3 DNA is TGTGGGGCCCGAGGGGTGTCGACGTGGGAGCAGTACTTC.

V usage is TRBV6-5 and J usage is TRBJ1-2, with D possibly matching TRBD1 (5 bases). This CDR3 contains 14 residues. Germline CDR1 and CDR2: MNHEY and SVGAGI. The ends were cut back, 6 bases at V and 0 bases at J, with 11 bases in the middle. The CDR3 is CASRTGGANYGYTF. The DNA for the CDR3 is TGTGCCAGCAGGACCGGGGGAGCTAACTATGGCTACACCTTC.

The J gene is TRBJ1-1, the V gene TRBV2; TRBD1 aligns across 7 bases. This CDR3 has 12 amino acids. Germline loops: CDR1 SNHLY, CDR2 FYNNEI. V gave up 3 bases and J gave up 10 bases; unmatched junction bases: 5. The chain's CDR3 is CASSDRRGRAFF. CDR3 coding DNA: TGTGCCAGCAGTGATAGGAGGGGGCGAGCTTTCTTT.